This T cell receptor (beta chain) was sequenced during a study of vaccination and CD4 T cells after COVID-19. Study-wide background: Comprising six males and four females, the convalescent participants counted two Hispanic individuals among them. The authors used overlapping spike peptides from SARS-CoV-2, HCoV-NL63, HCoV-OC43 and HCoV-229E to stimulate cells.

The germline V and J ends were trimmed by 0 bases and 3 bases, with 6 bases remaining between them. CDR3 size: 14 residues. Per germline, CDR1 DFQATT and CDR2 SNEGSKA (reference sequence). With respect to this clonotype: Its specificity is not known.

The Oncomine TCR Beta short-read assay sequenced DNA from cultured CD4+ T cells. Cultures of CD4+ T cells served as the source for extracting genomic DNA. TCRdb used MiXCR to reprocess the PCR reads, holding one entry per CDR3 protein. The sample has thousands of distinct CDR3 sequences; around 35% are singletons. The sample's treatment: roughly ten-day PBMC culture with coronavirus spike peptide pools or control peptides (ViraFEST assay). CD4+ T cells of the unexposed donor were collected before the COVID-19 pandemic (2011-2018). Subject to cell availability, CD4+ T cells from unexposed donors were probed with SARS-CoV-2 S/N and four cold-coronavirus spikes.

This clonotype was sampled from a human donor in good health. J is TRBJ2-6 and V is TRBV20-1; no firm D call. The material sequenced was CD4+ T cells from blood, cultured in vitro. The CDR3 DNA reads as TGCAGTGCTAGAGATCAGCGTGGGGCCAACGTCCTGACTTTC. This codes for CSARDQRGANVLTF.